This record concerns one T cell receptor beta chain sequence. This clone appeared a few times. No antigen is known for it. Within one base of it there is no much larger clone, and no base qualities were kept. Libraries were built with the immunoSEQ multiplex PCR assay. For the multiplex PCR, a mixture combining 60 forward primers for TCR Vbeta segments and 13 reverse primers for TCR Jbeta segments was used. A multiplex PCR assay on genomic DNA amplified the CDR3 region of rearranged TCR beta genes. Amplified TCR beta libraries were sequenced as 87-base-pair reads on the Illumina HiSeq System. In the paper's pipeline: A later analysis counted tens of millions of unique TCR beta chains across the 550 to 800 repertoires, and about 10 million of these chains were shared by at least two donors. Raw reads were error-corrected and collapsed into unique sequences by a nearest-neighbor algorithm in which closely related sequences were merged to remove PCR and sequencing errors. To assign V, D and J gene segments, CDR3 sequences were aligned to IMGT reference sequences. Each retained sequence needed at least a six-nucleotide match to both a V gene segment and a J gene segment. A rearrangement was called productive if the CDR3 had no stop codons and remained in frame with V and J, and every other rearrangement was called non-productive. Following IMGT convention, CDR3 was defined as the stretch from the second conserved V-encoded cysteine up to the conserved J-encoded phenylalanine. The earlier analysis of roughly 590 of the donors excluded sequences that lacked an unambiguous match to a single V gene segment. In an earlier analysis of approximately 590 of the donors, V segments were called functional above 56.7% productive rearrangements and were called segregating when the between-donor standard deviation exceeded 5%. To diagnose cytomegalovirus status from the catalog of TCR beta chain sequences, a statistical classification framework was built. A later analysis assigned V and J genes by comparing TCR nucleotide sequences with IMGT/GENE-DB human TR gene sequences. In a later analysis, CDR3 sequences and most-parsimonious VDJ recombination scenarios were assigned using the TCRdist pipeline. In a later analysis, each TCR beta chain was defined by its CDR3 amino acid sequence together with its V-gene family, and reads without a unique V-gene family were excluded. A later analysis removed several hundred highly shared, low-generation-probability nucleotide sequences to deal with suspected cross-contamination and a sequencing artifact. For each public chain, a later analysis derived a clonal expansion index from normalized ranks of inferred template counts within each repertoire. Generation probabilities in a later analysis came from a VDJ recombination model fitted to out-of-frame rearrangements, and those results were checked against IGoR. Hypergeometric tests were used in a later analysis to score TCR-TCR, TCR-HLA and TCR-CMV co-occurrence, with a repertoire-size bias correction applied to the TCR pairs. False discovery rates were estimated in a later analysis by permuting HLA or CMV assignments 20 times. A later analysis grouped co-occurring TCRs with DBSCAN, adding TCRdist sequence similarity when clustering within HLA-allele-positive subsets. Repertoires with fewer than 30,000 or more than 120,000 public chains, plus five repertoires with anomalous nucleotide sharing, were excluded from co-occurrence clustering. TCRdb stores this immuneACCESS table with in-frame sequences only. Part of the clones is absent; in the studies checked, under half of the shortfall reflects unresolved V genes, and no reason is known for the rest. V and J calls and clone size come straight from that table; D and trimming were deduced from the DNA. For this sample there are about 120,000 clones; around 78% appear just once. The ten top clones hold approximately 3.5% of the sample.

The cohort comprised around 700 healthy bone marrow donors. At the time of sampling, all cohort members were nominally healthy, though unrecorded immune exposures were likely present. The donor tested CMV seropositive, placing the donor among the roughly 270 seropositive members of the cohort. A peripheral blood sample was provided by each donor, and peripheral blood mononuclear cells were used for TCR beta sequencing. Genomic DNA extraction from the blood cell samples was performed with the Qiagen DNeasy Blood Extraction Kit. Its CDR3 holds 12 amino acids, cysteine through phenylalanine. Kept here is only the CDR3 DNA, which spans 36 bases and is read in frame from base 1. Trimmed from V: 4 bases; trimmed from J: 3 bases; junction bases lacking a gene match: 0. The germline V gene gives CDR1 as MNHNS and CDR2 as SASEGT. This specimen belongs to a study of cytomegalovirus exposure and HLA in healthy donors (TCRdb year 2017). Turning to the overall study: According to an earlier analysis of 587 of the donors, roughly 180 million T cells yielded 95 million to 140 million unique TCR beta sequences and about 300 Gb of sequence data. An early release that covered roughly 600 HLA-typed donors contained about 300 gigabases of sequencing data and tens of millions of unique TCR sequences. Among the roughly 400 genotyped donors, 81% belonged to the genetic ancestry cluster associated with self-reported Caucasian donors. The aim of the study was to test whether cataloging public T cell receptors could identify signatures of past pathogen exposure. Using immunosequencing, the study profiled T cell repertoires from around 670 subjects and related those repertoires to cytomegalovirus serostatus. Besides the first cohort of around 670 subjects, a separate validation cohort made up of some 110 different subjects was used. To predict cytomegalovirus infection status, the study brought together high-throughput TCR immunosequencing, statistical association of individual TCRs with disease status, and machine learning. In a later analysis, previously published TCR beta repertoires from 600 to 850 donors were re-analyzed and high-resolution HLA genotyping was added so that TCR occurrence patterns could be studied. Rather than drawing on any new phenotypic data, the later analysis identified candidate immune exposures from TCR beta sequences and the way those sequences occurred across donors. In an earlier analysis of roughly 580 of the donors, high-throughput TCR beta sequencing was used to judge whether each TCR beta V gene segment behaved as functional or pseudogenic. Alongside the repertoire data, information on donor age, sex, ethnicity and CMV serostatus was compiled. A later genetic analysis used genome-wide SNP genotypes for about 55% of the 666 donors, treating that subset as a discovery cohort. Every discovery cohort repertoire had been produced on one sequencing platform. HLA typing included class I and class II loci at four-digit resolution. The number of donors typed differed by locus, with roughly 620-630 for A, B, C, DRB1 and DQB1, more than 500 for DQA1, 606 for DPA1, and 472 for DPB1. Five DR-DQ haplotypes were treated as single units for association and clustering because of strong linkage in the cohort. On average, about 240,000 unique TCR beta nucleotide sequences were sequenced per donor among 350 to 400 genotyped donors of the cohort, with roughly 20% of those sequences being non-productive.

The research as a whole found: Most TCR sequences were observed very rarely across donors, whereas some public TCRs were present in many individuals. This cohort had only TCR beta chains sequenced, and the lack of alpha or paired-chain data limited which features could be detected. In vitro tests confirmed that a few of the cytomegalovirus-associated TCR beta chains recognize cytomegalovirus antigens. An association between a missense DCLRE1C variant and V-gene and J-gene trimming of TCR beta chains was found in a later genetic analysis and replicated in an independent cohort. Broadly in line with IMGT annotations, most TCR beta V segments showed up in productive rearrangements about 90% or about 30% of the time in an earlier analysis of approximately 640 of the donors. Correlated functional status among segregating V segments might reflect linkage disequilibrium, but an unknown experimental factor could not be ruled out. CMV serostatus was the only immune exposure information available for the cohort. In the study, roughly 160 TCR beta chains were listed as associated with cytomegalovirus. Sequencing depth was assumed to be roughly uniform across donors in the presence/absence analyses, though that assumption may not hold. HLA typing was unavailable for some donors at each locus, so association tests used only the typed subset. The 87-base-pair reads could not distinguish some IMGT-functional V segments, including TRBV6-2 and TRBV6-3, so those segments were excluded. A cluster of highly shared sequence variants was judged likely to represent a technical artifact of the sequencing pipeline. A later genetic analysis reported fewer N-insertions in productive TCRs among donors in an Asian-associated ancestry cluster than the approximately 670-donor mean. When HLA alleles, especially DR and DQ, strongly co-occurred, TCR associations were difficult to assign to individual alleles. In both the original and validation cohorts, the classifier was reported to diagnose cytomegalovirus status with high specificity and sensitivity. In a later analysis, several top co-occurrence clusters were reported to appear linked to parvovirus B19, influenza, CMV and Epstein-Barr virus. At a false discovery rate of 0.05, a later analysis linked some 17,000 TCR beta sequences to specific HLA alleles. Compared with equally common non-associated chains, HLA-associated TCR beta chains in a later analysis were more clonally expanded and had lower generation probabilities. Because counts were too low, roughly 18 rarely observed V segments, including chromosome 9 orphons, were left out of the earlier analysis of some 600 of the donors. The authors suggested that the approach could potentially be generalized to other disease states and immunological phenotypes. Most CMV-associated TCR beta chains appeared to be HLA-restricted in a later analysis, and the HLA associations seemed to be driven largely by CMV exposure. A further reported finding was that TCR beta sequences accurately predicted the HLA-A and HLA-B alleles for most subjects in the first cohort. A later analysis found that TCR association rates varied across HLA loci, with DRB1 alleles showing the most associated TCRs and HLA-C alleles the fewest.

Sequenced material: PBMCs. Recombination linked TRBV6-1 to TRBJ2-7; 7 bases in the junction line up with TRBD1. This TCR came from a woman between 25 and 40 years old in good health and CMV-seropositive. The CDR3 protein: CASSGQGYEQYF. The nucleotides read TGTGCCAGCAGTGGACAGGGCTACGAGCAGTACTTC.